This T cell receptor (beta chain) was recorded in a study of T-cell reconstitution after alpha-beta-depleted transplantation in children. Study observations and caveats: Newly produced T cells mostly accounted for T-cell counts and diversity one year post-transplant.

This CDR3 contains 15 residues. Germline loops: CDR1 MNHNS, CDR2 SASEGT. Germline trimming cut 2 bases from V and 5 bases from J; bases unmatched to any gene: 4. Preparing the TCRbeta library involved the use of unique molecular identifiers. Each CDR3 protein gets one entry after TCRdb re-called the PCR reads with MiXCR. The data contain about 300,000 distinct CDR3 sequences, around 7.3% of them singletons. This clonotype turned up a few times. Antigen: not known. The sequence was obtained from a female patient aged 2 to 10 who had a stem cell transplant for Fanconi anemia, so the T cells may come from the graft donor. The material was peripheral blood, obtained 360 days after TCRalphabeta/CD19-depleted stem cell transplant. This chain joins TRBV6-1 and TRBJ2-3, with TRBD2 matching over 10 bases. CDR3 DNA: TGTGCCAGCAGTGAAACTAGCGGGGCTAGAGATACGCAGTATTTT. Amino acids: CASSETSGARDTQYF.